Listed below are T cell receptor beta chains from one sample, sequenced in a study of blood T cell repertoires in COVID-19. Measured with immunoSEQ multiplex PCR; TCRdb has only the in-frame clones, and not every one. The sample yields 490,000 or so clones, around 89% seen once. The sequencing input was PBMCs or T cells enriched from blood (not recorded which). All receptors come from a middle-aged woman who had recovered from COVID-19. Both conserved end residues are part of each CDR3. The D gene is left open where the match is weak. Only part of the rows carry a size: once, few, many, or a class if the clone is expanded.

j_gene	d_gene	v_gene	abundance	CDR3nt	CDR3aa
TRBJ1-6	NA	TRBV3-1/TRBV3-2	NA	TGTGCCAGCAGCCAAGTGGGCATACAGGGTTCACCCCTCCACTTT	CASSQVGIQGSPLHF
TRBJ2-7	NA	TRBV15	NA	TGTGCCACCAGCATTCAGGTCTCCTACGAGCAGTACTTC	CATSIQVSYEQYF
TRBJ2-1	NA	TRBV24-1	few	TGTGCCACCAGTGAAGTAGCAGGGGTCAATGAGCAGTTCTTC	CATSEVAGVNEQFF
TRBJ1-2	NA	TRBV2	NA	TGTGCCAGCAGTGCGGGGGAAGATGACTACACCTTC	CASSAGEDDYTF
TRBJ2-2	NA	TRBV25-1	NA	TGTGCCAGCAGTGATCCTTACGGCACCGGGGAGCTGTTTTTT	CASSDPYGTGELFF
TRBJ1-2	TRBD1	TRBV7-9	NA	TGTGCCAGCAGCAAGTGGACAGGGGACTATGGCTACACCTTC	CASSKWTGDYGYTF
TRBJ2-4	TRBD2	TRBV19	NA	TGTGCCAGTAGCCTTACAGGGGGGACTAGCGGTCGGGACATTCAGTACTTC	CASSLTGGTSGRDIQYF
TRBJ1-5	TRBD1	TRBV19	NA	TGTGCCAGTAGCCCGCCGGGACAGGGTTACTATAGCAATCAGCCCCAGCATTTT	CASSPPGQGYYSNQPQHF
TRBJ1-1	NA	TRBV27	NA	TGTGCCAGCAGTTCGTTCCCTTTGAACACTGAAGCTTTCTTT	CASSSFPLNTEAFF
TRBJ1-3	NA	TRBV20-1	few	TGCAGTGCTAGGGTGCGGCACACCATATATTTT	CSARVRHTIYF
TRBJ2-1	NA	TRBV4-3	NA	TGCGCCAGCAGCCAAGATTTCGCTACCTACAATGAGCAGTTCTTC	CASSQDFATYNEQFF
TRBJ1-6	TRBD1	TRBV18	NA	TGTGCCAGCTCCGAGGGACAGGGGAATTCACCCCTCCACTTT	CASSEGQGNSPLHF
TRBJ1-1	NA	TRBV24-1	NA	TGTGCCACCAGTGATTGGAGAGGGACTGAAGCTTTCTTT	CATSDWRGTEAFF
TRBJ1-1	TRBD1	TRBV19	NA	TGTGCCAGTAGTATCCGGGACAGCCCTAACACTGAAGCTTTCTTT	CASSIRDSPNTEAFF
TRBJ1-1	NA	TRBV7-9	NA	TGTGCCAGCACCTATGAGCCAGGGTCCGGCGCTTTCTTT	CASTYEPGSGAFF
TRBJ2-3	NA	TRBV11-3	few	TGTGCCAGCAGCTTCAGTTCACGTGATACGCAGTATTTT	CASSFSSRDTQYF
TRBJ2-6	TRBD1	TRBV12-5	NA	TGTGCTAGTGGTTTGGTGGACAGGGGGTTATCTGGGGCCAACGTCCTGACTTTC	CASGLVDRGLSGANVLTF
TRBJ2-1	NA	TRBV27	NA	TGTGCCAGCAGTTTCTCGACTCCTGCCGATGAGCAGTTCTTC	CASSFSTPADEQFF